This T cell receptor (beta chain) is from a study of blood T cell repertoires in COVID-19. Produced via immunoSEQ multiplex PCR; TCRdb's table is partial and in-frame only. This table has 200,000 to 300,000 clones, 88% appearing once. The V gene's germline CDR1 is KGHDR and CDR2 SFDVKD. The CDR3 consists of 16 residues. V was clipped by 3 bases and J by 2 bases, with 13 bases between them. A few counts support this clone. This sequence joins TRBV24-1 and TRBJ1-3; D call uncertain. The sample was peripheral blood. This TCR was recovered from a man in his sixties who had recovered from COVID-19. In DNA, the CDR3 is TGTGCCACCAGTGATACTCGCGAGGGTCCTGGAAACACCATATATTTT. Translating gives CATSDTREGPGNTIYF.